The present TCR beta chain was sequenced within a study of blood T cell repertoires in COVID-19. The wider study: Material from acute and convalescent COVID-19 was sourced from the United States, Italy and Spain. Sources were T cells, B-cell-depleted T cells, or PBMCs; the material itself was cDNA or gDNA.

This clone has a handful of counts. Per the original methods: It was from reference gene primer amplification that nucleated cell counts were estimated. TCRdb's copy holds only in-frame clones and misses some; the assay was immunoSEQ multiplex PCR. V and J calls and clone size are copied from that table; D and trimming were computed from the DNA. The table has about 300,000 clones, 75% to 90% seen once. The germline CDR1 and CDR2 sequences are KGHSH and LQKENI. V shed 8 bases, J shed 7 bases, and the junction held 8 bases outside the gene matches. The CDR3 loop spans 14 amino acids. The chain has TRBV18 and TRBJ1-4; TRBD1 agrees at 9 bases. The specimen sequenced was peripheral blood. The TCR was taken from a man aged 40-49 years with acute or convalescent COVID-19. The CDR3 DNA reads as TGTGCCAGCCGGGGACAGGGAGGTGGTGAAAAACTGTTTTTT. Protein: CASRGQGGGEKLFF.